This is a list of T cell receptor beta chains from one sample in a study of blood T cell repertoires in COVID-19. The data were produced by immunoSEQ multiplex PCR, yet TCRdb's version contains in-frame clones alone and is incomplete. The sample carries about 240,000 clones, roughly 80% recorded once. Sequencing was done on a sample of peripheral blood. These receptors all come from a woman aged 18-29 years with acute or convalescent COVID-19. Both conserved end residues are part of each CDR3. The D gene is left open where the match is weak. Not all rows give a size; the values are once, few, many and, for expanded clones, a class.

CDR3 DNA	CDR3 protein	clone size	D gene	V gene	J gene
TGCGCCAGCAGCCGAAGTACTACGACAGGGTCGAACACCGGGGAGCTGTTTTTT	CASSRSTTTGSNTGELFF	.	TRBD1	TRBV5-1	TRBJ2-2
TGTGCCAGCACCACCCCGGACAGGGACCACGAGCAGTACTTC	CASTTPDRDHEQYF	.	TRBD1	TRBV28	TRBJ2-7
TGTGCCAGCAGGCCGCGGGCATCCTACGAGCAGTACTTC	CASRPRASYEQYF	.	.	TRBV12-3/TRBV12-4	TRBJ2-7
TGTGCCAGCAGCTTAGTAGGCGCAGGGCCCGGAAACACCATATATTTT	CASSLVGAGPGNTIYF	.	.	TRBV7-8	TRBJ1-3
TGTGCCAGCAGCTCCAGGGGACAGCTCACAGATACGCAGTATTTT	CASSSRGQLTDTQYF	.	TRBD1	TRBV13	TRBJ2-3
TGTGCCAGCAGTTACGCTGAGATTCTCTCTAACTATGGCTACACCTTC	CASSYAEILSNYGYTF	.	.	TRBV6-2/TRBV6-3	TRBJ1-2
TGTGCCAGCAGTTACCCCCAGGCCGGGAGGGCCTTATACGAGCAGTACTTC	CASSYPQAGRALYEQYF	.	TRBD2	TRBV6-2/TRBV6-3	TRBJ2-7
TGCGCCAGCAGCTTGGACCTAGCGGGACAGGGGCAAGAGACCCAGTACTTC	CASSLDLAGQGQETQYF	.	.	TRBV5-1	TRBJ2-5
TGTGCCAGCAGCTTAGCTAGCGGGAGGAACAATGAGCAGTTCTTC	CASSLASGRNNEQFF	.	TRBD2	TRBV11-3	TRBJ2-1
TGTGCCAGCTCACCCGTTCGGGCCGGGGAGCTGTTTTTT	CASSPVRAGELFF	.	.	TRBV18	TRBJ2-2
TGTGCCAGCAGCGGACTAGCGGGAGGGCGGGGAGGAAACATTCAGTACTTC	CASSGLAGGRGGNIQYF	.	TRBD2	TRBV11-2	TRBJ2-4
TGCGCCAGCAGCCCCAGCCGGGGGTCTAGCACAGATACGCAGTATTTT	CASSPSRGSSTDTQYF	.	.	TRBV4-3	TRBJ2-3
TGTGCCAGCAGTGAAATAGCGGGAGGGGTCTACGAGCAGTACTTC	CASSEIAGGVYEQYF	.	TRBD2	TRBV28	TRBJ2-7
TGTGCCAGCTCCGTCGACAGGGACTACAATGAGCAGTTCTTC	CASSVDRDYNEQFF	.	TRBD1	TRBV18	TRBJ2-1
TGTGCCAGCAGCTCCTACCGAGGACAGATAACCGGGGAGCTGTTTTTT	CASSSYRGQITGELFF	.	.	TRBV7-2	TRBJ2-2
TGTGCCAGCAGCCTAGAGGGACAGGCGAACACCGGGGAGCTGTTTTTT	CASSLEGQANTGELFF	few	TRBD1	TRBV4-2	TRBJ2-2
TGTGCCATCTCCAGGGGGCTTCTCGGCGGGGAGCTGTTTTTT	CAISRGLLGGELFF	.	TRBD1	TRBV7-8	TRBJ2-2
TGTGCCAGCAGCTTGGAAATGGACAGCAATTCACCCCTCCACTTT	CASSLEMDSNSPLHF	.	.	TRBV5-6	TRBJ1-6
TGTGCCAGCAGTGAAACCCTGGGCCCGGATACGCAGTATTTT	CASSETLGPDTQYF	.	.	TRBV6-1	TRBJ2-3